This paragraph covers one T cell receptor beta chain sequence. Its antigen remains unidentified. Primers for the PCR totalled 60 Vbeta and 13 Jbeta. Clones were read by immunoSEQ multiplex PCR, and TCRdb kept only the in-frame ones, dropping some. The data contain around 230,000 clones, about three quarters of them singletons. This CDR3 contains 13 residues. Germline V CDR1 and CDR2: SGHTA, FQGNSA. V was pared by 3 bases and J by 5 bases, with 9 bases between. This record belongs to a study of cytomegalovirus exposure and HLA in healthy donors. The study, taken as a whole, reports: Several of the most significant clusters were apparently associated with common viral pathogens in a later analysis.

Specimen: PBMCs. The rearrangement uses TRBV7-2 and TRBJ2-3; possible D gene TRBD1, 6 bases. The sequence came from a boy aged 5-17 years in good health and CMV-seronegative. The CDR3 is CASSFRGGDTQYF. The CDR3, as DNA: TGTGCCAGCAGCTTCAGAGGGGGAGATACGCAGTATTTT. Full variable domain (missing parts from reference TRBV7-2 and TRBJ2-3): GAGVSQSPSNKVTEKGKDVELRCDPISGHTALYWYRQSLGQGLEFLIYFQGNSAPDKSGLPSDRFSAERTGGSVSTLTIQRTQQEDSAVYLCASSFRGGDTQYFGPGTRLTVL.